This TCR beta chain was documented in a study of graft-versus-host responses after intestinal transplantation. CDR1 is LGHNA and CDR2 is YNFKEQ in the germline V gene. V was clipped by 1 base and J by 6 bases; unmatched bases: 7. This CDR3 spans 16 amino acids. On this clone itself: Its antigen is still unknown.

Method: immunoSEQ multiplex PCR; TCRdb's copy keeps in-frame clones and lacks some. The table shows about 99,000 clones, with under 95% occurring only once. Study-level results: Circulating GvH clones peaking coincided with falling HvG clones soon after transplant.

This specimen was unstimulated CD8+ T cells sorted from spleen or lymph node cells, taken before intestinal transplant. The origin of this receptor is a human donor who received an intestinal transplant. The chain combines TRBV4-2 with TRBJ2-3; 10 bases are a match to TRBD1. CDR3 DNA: TGTGCCAGCAGCCAAGGGGTGGGGACAGGGGAGGATACGCAGTATTTT. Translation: CASSQGVGTGEDTQYF.